This T cell receptor (beta chain) was identified during a study of cytomegalovirus exposure and HLA in healthy donors. Points from the study as a whole: In an earlier analysis, most TCR beta V segments were productive about 90% or about 30% of the time. Later analysis identified a missense DCLRE1C variant that was linked to TCR beta V- and J-gene trimming.

PCR employed 60 Vbeta and 13 Jbeta primers. Profiling relied on immunoSEQ multiplex PCR, and the TCRdb table lists in-frame clones only, not all of them. The table has over 150,000 clones, approximately 71% seen once. Trimming took 5 bases from V and 10 from J; bases not matched to a gene: 11. Germline V gene lookup returns CDR1 LNHDA and CDR2 SQIVND (reference sequence). The CDR3 length is 15 residues. A remark on this clone: The target antigen is unknown.

The clonotype was recovered from a man aged 45-60 years in good health and CMV-seronegative. What was sequenced was PBMCs. The J gene is TRBJ1-6, the V gene TRBV19, with 7 bases matching TRBD1. The CDR3: CASSETGNGLSPLHF. The CDR3 DNA reads TGTGCCAGTAGTGAGACAGGGAACGGTTTATCACCCCTCCACTTT.